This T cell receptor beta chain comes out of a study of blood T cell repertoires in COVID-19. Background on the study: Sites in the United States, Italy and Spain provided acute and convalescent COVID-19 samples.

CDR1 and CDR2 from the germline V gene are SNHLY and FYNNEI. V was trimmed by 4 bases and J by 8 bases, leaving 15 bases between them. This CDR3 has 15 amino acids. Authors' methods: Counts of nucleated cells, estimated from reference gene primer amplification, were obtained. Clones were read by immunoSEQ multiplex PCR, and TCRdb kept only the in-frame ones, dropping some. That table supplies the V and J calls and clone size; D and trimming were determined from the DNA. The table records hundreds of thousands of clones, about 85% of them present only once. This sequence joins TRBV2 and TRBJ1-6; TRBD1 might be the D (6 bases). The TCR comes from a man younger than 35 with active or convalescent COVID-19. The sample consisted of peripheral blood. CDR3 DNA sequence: TGTGCCAGCAGTGGGCGACAGGTCAGGTATTCACCCCTCCACTTT. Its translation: CASSGRQVRYSPLHF. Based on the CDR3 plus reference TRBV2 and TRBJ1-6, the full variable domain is EPEVTQTPSHQVTQMGQEVILRCVPISNHLYFYWYRQILGQKVEFLVSFYNNEISEKSEIFDDQFSVERPDGSNFTLKIRSTKLEDSAMYFCASSGRQVRYSPLHFGNGTRLTVT.